Sequencing of this TCR beta chain was carried out in a study of T-cell memory formation after mild COVID-19. General study findings and limits: Among clones peaking at day 37 in the second wave, SARS-CoV-2 specificity remained unconfirmed. CD4/CD8 balance characterized clones contracting day 15 to 85, and CD4+ skew characterized later expanders.

Amplification by 5'RACE using constant-segment primers produced TCR alpha and TCR beta cDNA libraries that carried sample barcodes and UMIs. MiXCR was run by TCRdb on the 5' RACE reads, yielding one entry per CDR3 protein. The sample consists of roughly 350,000 distinct CDR3 sequences, roughly 21% of them appearing once. Of note for this clonotype: The antigen remains unidentified.

The J segment lost 6 bases and the V segment lost 3 bases, leaving 8 bases of the junction unmatched. The CDR3 is made up of 15 amino acids. In germline, CDR1 is GTSNPN, CDR2 SVGIG (reference sequence). This TCR was sampled from an adult woman who had mild COVID-19 (a few samples of this study predate the infection). Cell type and time point are not known. This chain uses TRBV30 with TRBJ1-5; TRBD1 agrees at 10 bases. The sample comprised PBMCs or a T cell subset sorted from them (not recorded which). The CDR3 DNA reads TGTGCCTGGAGAAGGCGGGACAGGGGAGGTCAGCCCCAGCATTTT. Protein product: CAWRRRDRGGQPQHF.